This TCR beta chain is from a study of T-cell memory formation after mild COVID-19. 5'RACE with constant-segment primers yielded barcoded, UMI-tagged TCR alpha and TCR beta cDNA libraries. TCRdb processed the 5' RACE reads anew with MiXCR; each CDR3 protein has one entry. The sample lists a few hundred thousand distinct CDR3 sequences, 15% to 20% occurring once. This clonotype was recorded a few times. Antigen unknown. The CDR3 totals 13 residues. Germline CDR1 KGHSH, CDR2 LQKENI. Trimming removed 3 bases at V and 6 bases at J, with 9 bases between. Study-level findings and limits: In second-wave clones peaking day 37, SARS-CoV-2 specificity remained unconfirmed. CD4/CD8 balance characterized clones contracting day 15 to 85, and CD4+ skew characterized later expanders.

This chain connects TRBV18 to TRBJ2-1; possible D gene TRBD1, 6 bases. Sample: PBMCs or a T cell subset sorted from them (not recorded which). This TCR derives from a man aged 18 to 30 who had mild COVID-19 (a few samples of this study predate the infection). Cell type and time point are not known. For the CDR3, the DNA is TGTGCCAGCTCACCGGCAGGGGCCAATGAGCAGTTCTTC. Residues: CASSPAGANEQFF.